A selection of T cell receptor beta chains follows, all from one sample in a study of blood T cell repertoires in COVID-19. Assay: immunoSEQ multiplex PCR; the TCRdb copy retains only in-frame clones and omits some. The sample contains approximately 100,000 clones, roughly 79% of which appear only once. Input material: peripheral blood. The receptors originated from a human donor in a cohort sampled during active COVID-19. CDR3s include the opening cysteine and the closing phenylalanine or tryptophan. The D gene is left open where the match is weak. Size is omitted from some rows. Given values are once, few, many or a class for expanded clones.

D gene,V gene,J gene,clone size,CDR3 protein,CDR3 DNA
TRBD1,TRBV30,TRBJ1-1,-,CAWSQRGQVNTEAFF,TGTGCCTGGAGCCAAAGGGGACAGGTCAACACTGAAGCTTTCTTT
-,TRBV5-1,TRBJ2-1,once,CASSTDLTYNEQFF,TGCGCCAGCAGCACGGACTTAACCTACAATGAGCAGTTCTTC
-,TRBV6-5,TRBJ1-2,-,CASSYGLAGAGYTF,TGTGCCAGCAGTTACGGTTTGGCAGGGGCTGGCTACACCTTC
TRBD1,TRBV5-6,TRBJ2-3,-,CASITSGTGATDTQYF,TGTGCCAGTATTACTTCCGGGACAGGGGCGACAGATACGCAGTATTTT
TRBD1,TRBV7-9,TRBJ1-3,-,CASSLGGTGERNTIYF,TGTGCCAGCAGCTTAGGAGGGACAGGGGAGAGAAACACCATATATTTT
-,TRBV5-1,TRBJ1-1,-,CASSLNQGIDEAFF,TGCGCCAGCAGCTTGAATCAGGGTATAGATGAAGCTTTCTTT
TRBD2,TRBV16,TRBJ2-7,-,CASSQSTVRGLASEQYF,TGTGCCAGCAGCCAATCCACAGTGAGGGGACTAGCCTCCGAGCAGTACTTC
TRBD1,TRBV5-6,TRBJ1-2,-,CASTGDRGYYGYTF,TGTGCCAGCACCGGGGACAGGGGGTACTATGGCTACACCTTC
-,TRBV7-2,TRBJ2-5,-,CASRTLGGAEETQYF,TGTGCCAGCAGAACCTTGGGGGGGGCCGAAGAGACCCAGTACTTC
-,TRBV28,TRBJ2-4,-,CASSLQGPAKNIQYF,TGTGCCAGCAGTTTACAGGGGCCTGCCAAAAACATTCAGTACTTC
-,TRBV7-2,TRBJ2-1,-,CASSPNWAEQFF,TGTGCCAGCAGCCCGAATTGGGCTGAGCAGTTCTTC
-,TRBV6-5,TRBJ1-2,-,CASLTPRGVGGYTF,TGTGCCAGTCTTACACCCAGGGGAGTAGGGGGCTACACCTTC
TRBD1,TRBV7-2,TRBJ1-5,once,CASSLKRDRANQPQHF,TGTGCCAGCAGCTTAAAGCGCGACAGGGCCAATCAGCCCCAGCATTTT
TRBD1,TRBV7-9,TRBJ1-4,-,CASSLNRGDEKLFF,TGTGCCAGCAGCCTCAACAGGGGGGATGAAAAACTGTTTTTT
TRBD2,TRBV7-3,TRBJ2-1,-,CASSLPGLAGNNEQFF,TGTGCCAGCAGCCTCCCTGGACTAGCGGGGAACAATGAGCAGTTCTTC
-,TRBV27,TRBJ1-4,-,CASSERRREKLFF,TGTGCCAGCAGTGAAAGGAGGCGTGAAAAACTGTTTTTT
-,TRBV7-3,TRBJ2-7,-,CASSPLGGGTYEQYF,TGTGCCAGCAGCCCCCTCGGGGGAGGAACCTACGAGCAGTACTTC
-,TRBV7-8,TRBJ1-2,once,CASSLGGRRGYTF,TGTGCCAGCAGCTTGGGGGGGCGGCGTGGCTACACCTTC
-,TRBV27,TRBJ1-6,-,CASSLGRGVSYNSPLHF,TGTGCCAGCAGTTTGGGACGGGGGGTCTCCTATAATTCACCCCTCCACTTT